What follows is one T cell receptor (beta chain) and its context. Recovered status in Cohort 3 required two negative PCRs, clearance, or symptom resolution. This CDR3 is 16 amino acids long. CDR1 and CDR2 from the germline V gene are KGHDR and SFDVKD. Trimming cost V 3 bases and J 7 bases; bases outside gene matches: 10. Under the authors' procedure: By means of reference gene primer amplification, nucleated cell counts were estimated. TCRdb keeps only in-frame clones here, not all; method: immunoSEQ multiplex PCR. The V and J calls and clone size are taken from that table; D and trimming were inferred from the DNA. The repertoire consists of roughly 150,000 clones, with around 82% occurring once and the leading ten covering roughly 18%. The record originates from a study of blood T cell repertoires in COVID-19. Across the whole study: The United States, Italy and Spain provided the acute and convalescent COVID-19 samples. The cDNA or gDNA used as material had been derived from T cells, B-cell-depleted T cells, or PBMCs.

The sequence was collected from a man between 60 and 70 years old who had recovered from COVID-19. Specimen: PBMCs or T cells enriched from blood (not recorded which). The genes are TRBV24-1 and TRBJ2-3; 9 bases fit TRBD2. The CDR3 sequence is CATSDHPGLASNTQYF. In DNA form, the CDR3 reads TGTGCCACCAGTGATCATCCGGGACTAGCTTCGAATACGCAGTATTTT.